The rows below give T cell receptor beta chains drawn from one sample of a study of T cell changes during pregnancy in multiple sclerosis. Clones were read by immunoSEQ multiplex PCR, and TCRdb kept only the in-frame ones, dropping some. The sample holds fewer than 85,000 clones, about 93% seen once. The material was peripheral blood, obtained in the first trimester of pregnancy. Receptors were obtained from a female donor in good health, enrolled as a control in a pregnancy study. Both conserved end residues are part of each CDR3.

j_gene	v_gene	CDR3aa
TRBJ2-7	TRBV13	CASSSRTSGGSYYEQYF
TRBJ1-5	TRBV28	CASNPRGNQPQHF
TRBJ1-5	TRBV28	CASSPGQGDSQPQHF
TRBJ2-5	TRBV7-9	CASSFIETQYF
TRBJ1-1	TRBV18	CASSEDRGLSEAFF
TRBJ1-5	TRBV21-1	CASIPRGRSNQPQHF
TRBJ1-5	TRBV2	CASSVQGGNQPQHF
TRBJ2-2	TRBV5-8	CASSLVTAGGRTGELFF
TRBJ2-7	TRBV7-6	CASSLEQRGSSYEQYF
TRBJ2-7	TRBV4-2	CASSQEAAGGSYEQYF
TRBJ2-7	TRBV6-6	CASSPGSKTYEQYF
TRBJ2-1	TRBV5-1	CASSSGTGGYNEQFF
TRBJ2-1	TRBV5-1	CASSLGGEYNEQFF
TRBJ2-7	TRBV10-3	CAISPYLQESGEQYF
TRBJ2-1	TRBV28	CASRLLDGLAGGPSEQFF
TRBJ2-5	TRBV18	CASSPLDSCGTQYF
TRBJ2-7	TRBV15	CATSRGLAGAYEQYF
TRBJ1-3	TRBV15	CATSRDPEGGLGNTIYF
TRBJ2-3	TRBV28	CASSMETGETDTQYF
TRBJ2-6	TRBV28	CASSDGRTTSGANVLTF
TRBJ1-4	TRBV19	CASSIGSGVPNEKLFF
TRBJ2-3	TRBV7-9	CASSLALRGSTDTQYF
TRBJ2-7	TRBV15	CATSFDQVRAYEQYF
TRBJ1-4	TRBV2	CASRADMGREKLFF
TRBJ2-5	TRBV5-1	CASRLPTGAAETQYF
TRBJ1-1	TRBV11-2	CASSPRTGHTEAFF